The 27 T cell receptor beta chains listed next were all sequenced from one sample in a study of T cells in Graves' hyperthyroidism and ophthalmopathy. RNA transcripts yielded amplified TCR beta CDR3 regions. The HTBI set primed first-round TCR CDR3 RT-PCR. Using its own MiXCR run on the multiplex PCR reads, TCRdb lists one record per CDR3 protein. The sample holds around 520,000 distinct CDR3 sequences, around a quarter seen once. Material: blood. The receptors derive from a woman in her 30s with Graves' ophthalmopathy.

This clonotype has at least ten counts. V gene TRBV27 combines with J gene TRBJ2-7; D unclear. This CDR3 has 13 residues. Trimming cost V 2 bases and J 0 bases, with 5 bases left between them. Germline V gene data show CDR1 as MNHEY and CDR2 as SMNVEV (reference sequence). DNA for the CDR3: TGTGCCAGCAGTTTAAGGACCTCCTACGAGCAGTACTTC. It yields the protein CASSLRTSYEQYF.

This clonotype showed up many times. V and J are TRBV18 and TRBJ2-5; D call uncertain. V dropped 1 base and J dropped 5 bases, with 11 bases sitting between them. CDR1 is KGHSH, CDR2 LQKENI, per germline. The CDR3 has 14 amino acids. The CDR3, as DNA: TGTGCCAGCTCACCACGGTCCATCCGGGAGACCCAGTACTTC. The encoded protein is CASSPRSIRETQYF. Drawing the rest from reference TRBV18 and TRBJ2-5, the complete variable domain is NAGVMQNPRHLVRRRGQEARLRCSPMKGHSHVYWYRQLPEEGLKFMVYLQKENIIDESGMPKERFSAEFPKEGPSILRIQQVVRGDSAAYFCASSPRSIRETQYFGPGTRLLVL.

The rearrangement links TRBV13 to TRBJ2-3; D unresolved. The germline V and J ends were trimmed by 5 bases and 1 base, with 10 bases remaining between them. This CDR3 is 14 amino acids long. Per the germline V gene, CDR1 is PRHDT and CDR2 is FYEKMQ (reference sequence). CDR3: CASSPRRRTDTQYF. CDR3 in DNA: TGTGCCAGCAGCCCTCGCAGGCGCACAGATACGCAGTATTTT.

This clonotype has only a few counts. The V and J genes are TRBV6-2 or TRBV6-3 and TRBJ1-2; possibly TRBD1 for D (6 bases). The length of the CDR3 is 12 residues. In germline, CDR1 is MNHEY, CDR2 SVGEGT. Between the trimmed V and J ends, which lost 6 bases and 4 bases, there was a span of 9 bases. This chain's CDR3 is CASRGQFYGYTF. For the CDR3, the DNA is TGTGCCAGCAGGGGACAATTCTATGGCTACACCTTC.

The V and J genes are TRBV12-3 or TRBV12-4 and TRBJ1-2; tentatively, D is TRBD1 (6 bases). The V gene lost 6 bases and the J gene lost 7 bases, with 12 bases spanning the gap. The CDR3 extends over 12 amino acids. CDR3 DNA sequence: TGTGCCAGCAGCAAAAGGGGGATTGGCTACACCTTC. This translates into CASSKRGIGYTF.

This clonotype was recorded many times. The chain couples TRBV6-1 to TRBJ2-7; 10 positions match TRBD1. This CDR3 has 16 residues. Germline values: CDR1 MNHNS, CDR2 SASEGT. V lost 3 bases, J lost 1 base, and 6 bases stayed unmatched. The CDR3 sequence is CASSDHDRGLSYEQYF. Here the CDR3 DNA reads TGTGCCAGCAGTGACCACGACAGGGGGCTTTCCTACGAGCAGTACTTC.

The chain carries TRBV5-6 and TRBJ1-2, with D perhaps TRBD1 (6 bases). Trimming took off 4 bases at V and 5 bases at J, with 12 bases between the two ends. Germline lookup yields CDR1 SGHDT and CDR2 YYEEEE. The CDR3 has 13 residues. The CDR3, as DNA: TGTGCCAGCAGCATGGACAGTGAATATGGCTACACCTTC. Protein product: CASSMDSEYGYTF. The entire variable domain, with the rest obtained from reference TRBV5-6 and TRBJ1-2, is as follows: DAGVTQSPTHLIKTRGQQVTLRCSPKSGHDTVSWYQQALGQGPQFIFQYYEEEERQRGNFPDRFSGHQFPNYSSELNVNALLLGDSALYLCASSMDSEYGYTFGSGTRLTVV.

This clonotype was counted ten times or more. The rearrangement joins TRBV6-2 or TRBV6-3 to TRBJ1-2, with D perhaps TRBD1 (6 bases). The CDR3 consists of 14 residues. The germline V gene has CDR1 MNHEY and CDR2 SVGEGT. V dropped 5 bases and J dropped 5 bases, with 15 bases sitting between them. The CDR3 DNA is TGTGCCAGCAGTAACGACCCGACAGGTTATGGCTACACCTTC. Protein: CASSNDPTGYGYTF.

J is TRBJ1-1 and V is TRBV6-5; D is uncertain. Germline CDR1 is MNHEY and CDR2 is SVGAGI. Trimming pared 6 bases from V and 9 bases from J, leaving 11 bases between. The CDR3 is 11 residues long. CDR3 DNA: TGTGCCAGCAGCTACGGACCACAAGCTTTCTTT. Its protein product is CASSYGPQAFF.

This chain uses TRBV12-5 with TRBJ2-7, with D tentatively TRBD1 (6 bases). V shed 1 base and J shed 3 bases, with 16 bases lying between them. CDR1 is LGHNT, CDR2 FRNRAP, per germline. This CDR3 is built from 16 residues. CDR3 DNA sequence: TGTGCTAGTGGTTTGGGCCCCCGGGACACCCTCTACGAGCAGTACTTC. The encoded protein is CASGLGPRDTLYEQYF.

The sample holds many counts of this clonotype. The V call is TRBV28, the J call TRBJ2-7; TRBD2 agrees at 7 bases. The CDR3 has 15 residues. Germline CDR1 reads MDHEN; CDR2 reads SYDVKM. The V and J ends lost 4 bases and 1 base, in that order; junction bases with no gene match: 7. The CDR3: CASSSPSGKSYEQYF. The CDR3 DNA follows: TGTGCCAGCAGTTCCCCTAGCGGAAAGTCCTACGAGCAGTACTTC. The full variable domain, rest sourced from reference TRBV28 and TRBJ2-7, is DVKVTQSSRYLVKRTGEKVFLECVQDMDHENMFWYRQDPGLGLRLIYFSYDVKMKEKGDIPEGYSVSREKKERFSLILESASTNQTSMYLCASSSPSGKSYEQYFGPGTRLTVT.

This clonotype showed up just a few times. The J gene is TRBJ1-3, the V gene TRBV18, with D maybe TRBD1 (5 bases). The germline gives CDR1 KGHSH, CDR2 LQKENI. This CDR3 region has 14 residues. V lost 6 bases to trimming and J lost 3 bases, with 12 bases between them. The CDR3 protein is CASSLGTFGNTIYF. The CDR3 nucleotides read TGTGCCAGCTCCCTTGGGACGTTTGGAAACACCATATATTTT.

This sequence joins TRBV27 and TRBJ1-5, with 8 positions matching TRBD1. Trimming at V came to 4 bases and at J to 6 bases, leaving 5 bases not matched to a gene. Germline-derived CDR1 and CDR2 are MNHEY and SMNVEV (reference sequence). The CDR3 runs 14 residues. The CDR3 protein is CASSYQGAAQPQHF. The CDR3 coding sequence is TGTGCCAGCAGTTACCAGGGGGCGGCTCAGCCCCAGCATTTT.

The rearrangement uses TRBV11-3 and TRBJ1-5; TRBD1 agrees at 11 bases. Germline lookup yields CDR1 SGHNT and CDR2 YENEEA. CDR3 length: 15 amino acids. V lost 3 bases and J lost 5; bases outside the gene matches: 3. In nucleotides, the CDR3 is TGTGCCAGCAGCTTTGGGGACAGGGGGGATCAGCCCCAGCATTTT. It encodes CASSFGDRGDQPQHF.

This clonotype was counted at least ten times. V is TRBV20-1 and J is TRBJ1-2, with TRBD1 as a possible D gene (5 bases). The CDR3 consists of 15 residues. CDR1 and CDR2 (germline): DFQATT, SNEGSKA (reference sequence). Trimming removed 0 bases from V and 4 bases from J, with 15 bases in between. DNA for the CDR3: TGCAGTGCTAGAGAAAACAGGATTACAGGCTATGGCTACACCTTC. This codes for CSARENRITGYGYTF.

The chain carries TRBV28 and TRBJ2-7, with TRBD1 matching 7 bases. Trimming took 3 bases from V and 6 from J; bases not matched to a gene: 8. Germline CDR1 MDHEN, CDR2 SYDVKM. The CDR3 loop spans 14 amino acids. The CDR3 loop is CASSFSGQVGEQYF. The CDR3 DNA reads TGTGCCAGCAGTTTCTCCGGACAGGTGGGCGAGCAGTACTTC.

This clonotype was found many times. The rearrangement uses TRBV5-8 and TRBJ1-1, with unresolved D. The CDR3 length is 15 residues. The germline CDR1 and CDR2 sequences are SGHTS and YDEGEE. Trimming left V 3 bases short and J 4 bases short, with 16 bases between. CDR3 coding DNA: TGTGCCAGCAGCTCCGCGGGGTTGCGGGGCACTGAAGCTTTCTTT. Translating gives CASSSAGLRGTEAFF.

This sequence joins TRBV7-6 and TRBJ2-2; D call uncertain. CDR3 length: 14 residues. The V and J ends lost 2 bases and 2 bases respectively, with 6 bases between them. Germline CDR1 reads SGHVS; CDR2 reads FNYEAQ. CDR3 in DNA: TGTGCCAGCAGCTTATACTCTAACACCGGGGAGCTGTTTTTT. It encodes CASSLYSNTGELFF.

Ten or more counts support this clonotype. The chain couples TRBV30 to TRBJ1-3, with D perhaps matching TRBD1 (5 bases). The V gene's germline CDR1 is GTSNPN and CDR2 SVGIG (reference sequence). V was clipped by 0 bases and J by 2 bases, with 8 bases between them. This CDR3 comprises 14 residues. The CDR3 sequence: CAWSVGTTGNTIYF. The DNA of the CDR3 is TGTGCCTGGAGTGTAGGGACCACTGGAAACACCATATATTTT.

This clonotype was counted a few times. A clone one base away is much larger, so this may be a read error. The chain links TRBV2 to TRBJ2-2; D is unresolved. The CDR3 sequence is 12 residues long. Germline V CDR1 and CDR2: SNHLY, FYNNEI. V lost 8 bases to trimming and J lost 6 bases, with 10 bases between them. The CDR3 spells CASAVPAGELFF. CDR3 DNA sequence: TGTGCCAGCGCCGTACCCGCCGGGGAGCTGTTTTTT.

On this clonotype: Since a much larger clone is just one base distant, this may be a read error. V and J are TRBV12-3 or TRBV12-4 and TRBJ2-2; TRBD1 agrees at 7 bases. CDR3 length: 14 residues. CDR3 region: CACSLQGITGELFF. The CDR3, as DNA: TGTGCCTGCAGTTTACAGGGGATCACCGGGGAGCTGTTTTTT.

As regards this clonotype: At one boundary the junction diverges from the germline segment, which might be a read error. The rearrangement links TRBV5-6 to TRBJ2-7, with a possible D match to TRBD2 (5 bases). The CDR3 is 12 amino acids. CDR1 is SGHDT, CDR2 YYEEEE, per germline. CDR3 protein: CASSGLSYEQCF. The CDR3 coding sequence is TGTGCCAGCAGCGGACTGTCTTACGAGCAGTGCTTC.

Details on this clonotype: The CDR3 ends on some other residue instead of the conserved phenylalanine or tryptophan, so this is likely a read error. This chain connects TRBV30 to TRBJ1-1, with 7 nucleotides matching TRBD1. This CDR3 is 12 amino acids long. The V and J ends lost 1 base and 8 bases, in that order; junction bases with no gene match: 4. Germline assignment: CDR1 GTSNPN and CDR2 SVGIG (reference sequence). The CDR3 spells CAWSGQGGEAFL. The CDR3, as DNA: TGTGCCTGGAGTGGGCAGGGGGGCGAAGCTTTCCTT.

This chain uses TRBV7-9 with TRBJ2-7; D is undetermined. With 4 bases removed from V and 3 bases from J, the gap between germline ends came to 16 bases. Germline V gene sequence: CDR1 SEHNR, CDR2 FQNEAQ (reference sequence). The CDR3 is 15 residues long. CDR3 loop: CASSSRNSWFYEQYF. For the CDR3, the DNA is TGTGCCAGCAGCTCGCGGAACTCATGGTTCTACGAGCAGTACTTC.

This CDR3 is CASSLIQGGQPQHF. CDR3 DNA: TGTGCCAGCAGCTTAATCCAGGGAGGTCAGCCCCAGCATTTT. This chain uses TRBV7-2 with TRBJ1-5, with a possible D match to TRBD1 (5 bases). Germline V CDR1 and CDR2: SGHTA, FQGNSA. V was cut by 2 bases and J by 6 bases, with 11 bases left in between. The CDR3 runs 14 residues.

CDR3 in DNA: TGTGCCAGCTCACCCCGGGACACGTCCCTTCAAGAGACCCAGTACTTC. This translates into CASSPRDTSLQETQYF. The gene calls are TRBV18 and TRBJ2-5; tentatively, D is TRBD1 (6 bases). Trimming left V 3 bases short and J 2 bases short, with 16 bases between. The CDR3 contains 16 residues. Germline V gives CDR1 KGHSH, CDR2 LQKENI.

In regard to this clonotype: A read error may explain this, as a much larger clone is one base away. The rearrangement uses TRBV12-3 or TRBV12-4 and TRBJ1-1; tentatively, D is TRBD1 (5 bases). The CDR3 consists of 13 residues. CDR3 amino acids: CASSPGSYTEACF. CDR3 coding DNA: TGTGCCAGCAGTCCAGGGTCTTACACTGAAGCTTGCTTT.